One sample yielded the 12 T cell receptor beta chains listed below, sequenced in a study of shared clonotypes between healthy human individuals (dated by TCRdb to the early 2020s). Library construction relied on the immunoSEQ multiplex PCR assay. This is the immuneACCESS table as TCRdb keeps it, with only in-frame sequences that have V and J called. A part of the clones is gone; compared with another copy, unresolved V genes explain less than half, and the rest is unexplained. This sample comprises nearly 1,000,000 clones, over 60% of them detected only once. The ten largest clonotypes hold roughly 1.5% of the sample. The sample comprised memory CD4+ T cells sorted from blood. The sample's cell subset or site, from its label and the paper: CD45RA-negative fraction. The origin of the receptors is a man aged 18 to 29 in good health.

With respect to this clone: It may be a read error: a sequence one base away is much more abundant. V usage is TRBV27 and J usage is TRBJ2-1, with D maybe TRBD2 (6 bases). The CDR3 consists of 14 residues. The germline V gene encodes CDR1 MNHEY and CDR2 SMNVEV (reference sequence). Between the trimmed V and J ends, which lost 3 bases and 0 bases, there was a span of 6 bases. CDR3 loop: CASSFGSSYNEQFF. For the CDR3, the DNA is TGTGCCAGCAGTTTCGGGAGCTCCTACAATGAGCAGTTCTTC.

This clone was observed a few times. The chain links TRBV7-9 to TRBJ2-7; a possible D gene is TRBD1 (5 bases). Germline V gives CDR1 SEHNR, CDR2 FQNEAQ (reference sequence). This CDR3 contains 14 residues. V was pared by 4 bases and J by 2 bases, with 12 bases between. In nucleotides, the CDR3 is TGTGCCAGCAGCTCGACAGCCGCTGCCTACGAGCAGTACTTC. As protein: CASSSTAAAYEQYF.

The chain links TRBV6-4 to TRBJ2-2; 8 positions agree with TRBD2. There are 13 residues in the CDR3. V trimming: 8 bases; J trimming: 7 bases; junction bases outside the gene matches: 6. From germline, CDR1 is MRHNA and CDR2 SNTAGT. Here the CDR3 reads CASRGGPFGELFF. The CDR3 DNA sequence: TGTGCCAGCCGGGGGGGACCTTTCGGGGAGCTGTTTTTT.

The chain joins TRBV18 to TRBJ1-5; 7 nucleotides match TRBD1. CDR1 and CDR2 (germline): KGHSH, LQKENI. The V gene end was trimmed by 3 bases and the J gene end by 4 bases; junction bases not matched to a gene: 12. The CDR3 sequence is 17 residues long. The DNA of the CDR3 is TGTGCCAGCTCACCTTACGCACCGGGACAGAGAAATCAGCCCCAGCATTTT. Encoded protein: CASSPYAPGQRNQPQHF.

The rearrangement joins TRBV5-4 to TRBJ1-2, with TRBD1 matching 7 bases. Germline assignment: CDR1 SGHNT and CDR2 YYREEE (reference sequence). The junction had 8 bases not matched to a gene; V was cut back by 5 bases and J by 4 bases. The length of the CDR3 is 14 residues. This chain's CDR3 is CASSSTGTIYGYTF. DNA for the CDR3: TGTGCCAGCAGTTCGACAGGGACAATCTATGGCTACACCTTC.

This clone was seen ten or more times. The V gene is TRBV7-9, the J gene TRBJ1-1; unclear D gene. Germline V gives CDR1 SEHNR, CDR2 FQNEAQ (reference sequence). The CDR3 covers 13 residues. The V end lost 5 bases, the J end lost 5 bases, and 12 bases lay between the germline ends. Here the CDR3 DNA reads TGTGCCAGCAGCATGAGACCCGGGACTGAAGCTTTCTTT. Encoded protein: CASSMRPGTEAFF.

V and J are TRBV7-2 and TRBJ1-1; D is ambiguous. CDR3 length equals 14 residues. The V gene lost 1 base and the J gene lost 0 bases, with 6 bases spanning the gap. CDR1 and CDR2 (germline): SGHTA, FQGNSA. The CDR3: CASSLGSLNTEAFF. In DNA form, the CDR3 reads TGTGCCAGCAGCTTAGGGAGCCTGAACACTGAAGCTTTCTTT.

This clone occurred many times. The chain recombines TRBV10-3 with TRBJ1-5; D is ambiguous. The length of the CDR3 is 14 residues. Trimming took 4 bases from V and 0 from J, leaving 7 bases between them. Germline loops: CDR1 ENHRY, CDR2 SYGVKD. CDR3 sequence: CAISALSSNQPQHF. DNA for the CDR3: TGTGCCATCAGTGCCCTGTCTAGCAATCAGCCCCAGCATTTT.

The chain joins TRBV4-1 to TRBJ2-7; D possibly corresponds to TRBD2 (5 bases). This CDR3 region has 15 residues. Germline lookup yields CDR1 MGHRA and CDR2 YSYEKL. Trimming took off 2 bases at V and 5 bases at J, with 16 bases between the two ends. The CDR3 region is CASSQPGSESHEQYF. The CDR3 nucleotides read TGCGCCAGCAGCCAACCCGGTAGCGAGTCCCACGAGCAGTACTTC.

J is TRBJ1-1 and V is TRBV5-4; D unclear. The CDR3 totals 15 residues. V was clipped by 0 bases and J by 1 base, with 10 bases between them. Germline-derived CDR1 and CDR2 are SGHNT and YYREEE (reference sequence). In DNA form, the CDR3 reads TGTGCCAGCAGCTTGGGTCATAAGGGGAACACTGAAGCTTTCTTT. Translating it yields CASSLGHKGNTEAFF.

This clone was detected a few times. The V call is TRBV12-5, the J call TRBJ2-3, with D maybe TRBD1 (5 bases). This CDR3 region has 15 residues. The V end was cut by 4 bases, the J end by 0 bases, with 11 bases between. CDR1 LGHNT and CDR2 FRNRAP come from the germline V gene. Written as DNA, the CDR3 is TGTGCTAGTGGTTCAGGGCCCCCTAGCACAGATACGCAGTATTTT. It translates to CASGSGPPSTDTQYF.

V usage is TRBV15 and J usage is TRBJ1-1; D is perhaps TRBD1 (5 bases). The V end was cut by 4 bases, the J end by 5 bases, with 8 bases between. Germline loops: CDR1 LNHNV, CDR2 YYDKDF (reference sequence). The CDR3 extends over 12 amino acids. Here the CDR3 DNA reads TGTGCCACCAGCAATTCAGGGACTGAAGCTTTCTTT. Amino acid sequence: CATSNSGTEAFF.